This TCR beta chain derives from a study of cytomegalovirus exposure and HLA in healthy donors. Findings of the study overall: TCR beta V- and J-gene trimming, according to a later analysis, was linked to a missense DCLRE1C variant.

The PCR ran on 60 Vbeta and 13 Jbeta primers. Sequencing used immunoSEQ multiplex PCR; TCRdb keeps in-frame clones, though not all of them. Of about 140,000 clones in the sample, roughly 75% were seen once. After removal of 3 bases from V and 4 bases from J, the junction contained 16 bases not matched to a gene. Germline CDR1 KGHSH, CDR2 LQKENI. The CDR3 has 19 amino acids. Concerning this clone itself: The target antigen is unknown.

The sequenced sample consisted of PBMCs. The chain recombines TRBV18 with TRBJ2-5, with 11 bases matching TRBD2. This receptor was identified in a man in his forties or fifties in good health and CMV-seropositive. The CDR3 DNA follows: TGTGCCAGCTCACCGTCCGGACTAGCGGGTCCTGCCTTAGCAGAGACCCAGTACTTC. Translated: CASSPSGLAGPALAETQYF.